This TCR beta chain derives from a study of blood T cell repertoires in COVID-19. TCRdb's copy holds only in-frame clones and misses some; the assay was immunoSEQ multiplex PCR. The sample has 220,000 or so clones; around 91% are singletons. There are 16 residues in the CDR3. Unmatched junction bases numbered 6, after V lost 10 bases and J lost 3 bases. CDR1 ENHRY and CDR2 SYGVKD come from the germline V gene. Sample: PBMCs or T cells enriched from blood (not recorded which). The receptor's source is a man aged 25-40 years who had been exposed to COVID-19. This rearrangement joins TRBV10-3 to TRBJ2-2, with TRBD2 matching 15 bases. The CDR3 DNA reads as TGTGCCAGCGGACTAGCGGGGGGGCCAGACACCGGGGAGCTGTTTTTT. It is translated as CASGLAGGPDTGELFF.